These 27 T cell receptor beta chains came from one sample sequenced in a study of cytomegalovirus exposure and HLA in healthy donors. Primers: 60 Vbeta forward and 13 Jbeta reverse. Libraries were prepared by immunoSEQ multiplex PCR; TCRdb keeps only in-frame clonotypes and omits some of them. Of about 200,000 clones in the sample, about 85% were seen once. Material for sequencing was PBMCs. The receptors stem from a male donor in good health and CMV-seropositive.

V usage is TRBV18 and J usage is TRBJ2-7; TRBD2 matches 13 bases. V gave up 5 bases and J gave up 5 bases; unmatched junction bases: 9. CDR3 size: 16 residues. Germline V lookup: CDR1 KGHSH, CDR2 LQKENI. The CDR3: CASSRTSGGLSNEQYF. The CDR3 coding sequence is TGTGCCAGCTCAAGGACTAGCGGGGGCCTCTCAAACGAGCAGTACTTC.

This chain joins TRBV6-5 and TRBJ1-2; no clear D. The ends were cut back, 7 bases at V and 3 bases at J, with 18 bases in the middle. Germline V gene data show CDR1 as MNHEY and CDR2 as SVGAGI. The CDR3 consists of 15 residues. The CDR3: CASTQMGSSHYGYTF. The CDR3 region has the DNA TGTGCCAGCACCCAAATGGGCAGTTCGCACTATGGCTACACCTTC.

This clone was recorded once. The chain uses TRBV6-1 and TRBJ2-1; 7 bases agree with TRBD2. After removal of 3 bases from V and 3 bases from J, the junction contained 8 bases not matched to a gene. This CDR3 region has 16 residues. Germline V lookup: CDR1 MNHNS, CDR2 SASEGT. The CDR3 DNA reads TGTGCCAGCAGTGACTGGGGGGGAGGCGTCTACAATGAGCAGTTCTTC. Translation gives CASSDWGGGVYNEQFF.

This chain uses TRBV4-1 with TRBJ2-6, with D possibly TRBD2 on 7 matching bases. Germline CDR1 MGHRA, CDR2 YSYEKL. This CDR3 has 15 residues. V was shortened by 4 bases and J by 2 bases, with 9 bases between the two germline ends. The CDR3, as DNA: TGCGCCAGCAGCCGCGGGGGCACTGGGGCCAACGTCCTGACTTTC. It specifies CASSRGGTGANVLTF.

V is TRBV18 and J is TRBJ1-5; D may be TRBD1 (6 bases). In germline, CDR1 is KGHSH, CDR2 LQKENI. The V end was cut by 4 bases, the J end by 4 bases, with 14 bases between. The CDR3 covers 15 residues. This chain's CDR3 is CASSLQGSFNQPQHF. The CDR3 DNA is TGTGCCAGCTCACTACAGGGCTCCTTTAATCAGCCCCAGCATTTT.

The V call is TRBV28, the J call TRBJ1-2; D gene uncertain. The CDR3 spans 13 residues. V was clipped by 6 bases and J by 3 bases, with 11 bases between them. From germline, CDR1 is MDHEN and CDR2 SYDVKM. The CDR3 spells CASSVREYYGYTF. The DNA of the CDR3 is TGTGCCAGCAGCGTTAGGGAGTACTATGGCTACACCTTC.

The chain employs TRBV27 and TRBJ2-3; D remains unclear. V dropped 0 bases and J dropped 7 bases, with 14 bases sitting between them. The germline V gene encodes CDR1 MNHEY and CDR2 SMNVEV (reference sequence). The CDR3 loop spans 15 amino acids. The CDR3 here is CASSLSTGNPNTQYF. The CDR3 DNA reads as TGTGCCAGCAGTTTATCGACTGGAAACCCCAATACGCAGTATTTT.

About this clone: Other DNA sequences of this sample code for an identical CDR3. In DNA, the CDR3 is TGTGCCAGCAGCTTGGTCGCAGGCGCCTACGAGCAGTACTTC. This codes for CASSLVAGAYEQYF. The chain couples TRBV5-6 to TRBJ2-7; D call uncertain. Looked up from germline, CDR1 is SGHDT and CDR2 is YYEEEE. V shed 0 bases and J shed 2 bases, with 9 bases lying between them. This CDR3 has 14 amino acids. The whole variable domain, remainder taken from reference TRBV5-6 and TRBJ2-7, is DAGVTQSPTHLIKTRGQQVTLRCSPKSGHDTVSWYQQALGQGPQFIFQYYEEEERQRGNFPDRFSGHQFPNYSSELNVNALLLGDSALYLCASSLVAGAYEQYFGPGTRLTVT.

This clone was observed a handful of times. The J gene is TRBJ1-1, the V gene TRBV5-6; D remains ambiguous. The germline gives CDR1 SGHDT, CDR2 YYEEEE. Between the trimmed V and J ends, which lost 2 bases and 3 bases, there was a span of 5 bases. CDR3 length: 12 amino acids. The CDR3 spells CASSFSDTEAFF. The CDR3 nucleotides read TGTGCCAGCAGCTTCTCTGACACTGAAGCTTTCTTT.

The CDR3 loop reads CASSPTGSPTGGYTF. CDR3 nucleotide sequence: TGTGCCAGCAGCCCGACAGGGTCTCCAACAGGAGGCTACACCTTC. The gene calls are TRBV2 and TRBJ1-2; 7 bases fit TRBD1. The CDR3 is 15 residues long. The germline gives CDR1 SNHLY, CDR2 FYNNEI. The trim removed 6 bases at V and 8 bases at J, leaving 15 bases unmatched.

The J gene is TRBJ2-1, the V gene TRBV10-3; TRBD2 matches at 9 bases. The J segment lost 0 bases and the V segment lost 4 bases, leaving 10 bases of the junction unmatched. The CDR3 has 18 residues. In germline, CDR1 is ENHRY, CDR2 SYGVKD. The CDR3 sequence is CAISGGGGAESSYNEQFF. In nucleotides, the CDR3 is TGTGCCATCAGTGGGGGCGGGGGGGCGGAAAGCTCCTACAATGAGCAGTTCTTC.

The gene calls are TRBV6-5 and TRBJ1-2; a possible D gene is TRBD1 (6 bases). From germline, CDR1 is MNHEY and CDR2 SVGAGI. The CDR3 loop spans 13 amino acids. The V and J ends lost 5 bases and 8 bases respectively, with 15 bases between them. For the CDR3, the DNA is TGTGCCAGCAGTGCAGGGGAGTGGGAGGGCTACACCTTC. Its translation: CASSAGEWEGYTF.

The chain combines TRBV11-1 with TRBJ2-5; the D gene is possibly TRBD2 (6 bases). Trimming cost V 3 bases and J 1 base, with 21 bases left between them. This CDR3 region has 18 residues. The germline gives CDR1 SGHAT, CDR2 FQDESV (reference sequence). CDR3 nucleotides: TGTGCCAGCAGCTTCTTCGGCGGGGTCCTCTCGTTCCAAGAGACCCAGTACTTC. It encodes CASSFFGGVLSFQETQYF.

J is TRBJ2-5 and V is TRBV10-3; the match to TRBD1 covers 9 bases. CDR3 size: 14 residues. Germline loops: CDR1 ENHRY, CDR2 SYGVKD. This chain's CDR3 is CVTRTGDLRETQYF. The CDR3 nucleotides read TGTGTAACTCGGACAGGGGATTTACGGGAGACCCAGTACTTC.

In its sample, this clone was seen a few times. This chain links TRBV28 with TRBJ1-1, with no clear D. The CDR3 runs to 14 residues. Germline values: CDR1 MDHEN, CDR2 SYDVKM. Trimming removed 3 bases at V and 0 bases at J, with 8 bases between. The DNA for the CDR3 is TGTGCCAGCAGTTTGGGCAGCATGAACACTGAAGCTTTCTTT. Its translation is CASSLGSMNTEAFF.

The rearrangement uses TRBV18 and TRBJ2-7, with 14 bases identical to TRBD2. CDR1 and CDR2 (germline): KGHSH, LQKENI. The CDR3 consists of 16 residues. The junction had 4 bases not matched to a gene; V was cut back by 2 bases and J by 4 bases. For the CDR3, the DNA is TGTGCCAGCTCACCAACCGGGACTAGCGGGAGTTACGAGCAGTACTTC. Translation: CASSPTGTSGSYEQYF.

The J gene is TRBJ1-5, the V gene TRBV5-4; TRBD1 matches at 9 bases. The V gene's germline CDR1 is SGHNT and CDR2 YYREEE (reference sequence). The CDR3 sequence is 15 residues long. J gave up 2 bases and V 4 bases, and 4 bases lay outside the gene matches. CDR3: CASSVTGGGNQPQHF. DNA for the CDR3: TGTGCCAGCAGCGTGACAGGGGGAGGCAATCAGCCCCAGCATTTT.

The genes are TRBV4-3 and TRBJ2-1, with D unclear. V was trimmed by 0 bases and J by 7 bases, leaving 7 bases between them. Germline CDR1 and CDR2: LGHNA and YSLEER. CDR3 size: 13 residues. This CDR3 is CASSQEPRNEQFF. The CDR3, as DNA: TGCGCCAGCAGCCAAGAACCCAGGAATGAGCAGTTCTTC.

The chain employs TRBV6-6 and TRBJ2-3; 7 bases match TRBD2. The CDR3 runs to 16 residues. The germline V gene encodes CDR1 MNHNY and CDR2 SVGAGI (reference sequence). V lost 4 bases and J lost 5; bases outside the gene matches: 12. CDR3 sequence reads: CASSSPGGSEGDTQYF. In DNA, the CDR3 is TGTGCCAGCAGTTCCCCTGGCGGGAGCGAGGGAGATACGCAGTATTTT.

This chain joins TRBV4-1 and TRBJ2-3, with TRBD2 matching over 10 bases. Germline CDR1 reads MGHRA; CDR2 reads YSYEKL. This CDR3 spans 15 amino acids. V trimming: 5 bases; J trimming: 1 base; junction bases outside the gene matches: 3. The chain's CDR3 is CASSFLAGGTDTQYF. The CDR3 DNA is TGCGCCAGCAGCTTTCTAGCGGGAGGCACAGATACGCAGTATTTT.

CDR3 region: CASTESGGEGNQPQHF. The CDR3 nucleotides are TGTGCCAGCACCGAATCGGGGGGCGAGGGCAATCAGCCCCAGCATTTT. This sequence joins TRBV7-9 and TRBJ1-5; possible D gene TRBD1, 6 bases. The CDR3 consists of 16 residues. Trimming removed 7 bases at V and 2 bases at J, with 18 bases between. The germline V gene has CDR1 SEHNR and CDR2 FQNEAQ (reference sequence).

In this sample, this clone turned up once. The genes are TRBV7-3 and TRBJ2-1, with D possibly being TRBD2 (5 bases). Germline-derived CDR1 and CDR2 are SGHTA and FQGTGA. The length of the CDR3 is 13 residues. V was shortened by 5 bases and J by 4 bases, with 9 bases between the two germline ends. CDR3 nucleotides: TGTGCCAGCAGCATAGGACTGTACAATGAGCAGTTCTTC. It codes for CASSIGLYNEQFF.

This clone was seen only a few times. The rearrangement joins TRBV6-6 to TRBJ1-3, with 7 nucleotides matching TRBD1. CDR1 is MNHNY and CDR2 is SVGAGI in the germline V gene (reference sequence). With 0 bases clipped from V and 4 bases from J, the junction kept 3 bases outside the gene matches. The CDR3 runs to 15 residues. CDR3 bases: TGTGCCAGCAGTTACTCGTGGGGACAGGGAAACACCATATATTTT. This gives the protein CASSYSWGQGNTIYF.

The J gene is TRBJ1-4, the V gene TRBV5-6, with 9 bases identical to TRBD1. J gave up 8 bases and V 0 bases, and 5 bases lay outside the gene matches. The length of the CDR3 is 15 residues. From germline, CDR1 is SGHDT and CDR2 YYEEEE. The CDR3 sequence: CASSLEDRGGEKLFF. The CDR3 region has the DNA TGTGCCAGCAGCTTGGAGGACAGGGGAGGCGAAAAACTGTTTTTT.

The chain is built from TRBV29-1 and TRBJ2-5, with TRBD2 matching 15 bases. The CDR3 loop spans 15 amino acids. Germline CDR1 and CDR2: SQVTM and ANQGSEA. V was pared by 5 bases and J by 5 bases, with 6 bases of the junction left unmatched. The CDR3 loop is CSVRTSGGAGETQYF. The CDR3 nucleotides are TGCAGCGTTCGGACTAGCGGGGGGGCCGGGGAGACCCAGTACTTC.

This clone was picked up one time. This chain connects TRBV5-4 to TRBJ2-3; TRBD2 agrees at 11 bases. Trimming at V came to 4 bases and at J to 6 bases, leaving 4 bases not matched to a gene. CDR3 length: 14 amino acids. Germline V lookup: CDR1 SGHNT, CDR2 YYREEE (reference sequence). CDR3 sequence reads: CASSIGLAGDTQYF. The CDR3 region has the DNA TGTGCCAGCAGCATAGGACTAGCGGGTGATACGCAGTATTTT.

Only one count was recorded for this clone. CDR3 DNA sequence: TGTGCCAGCAGCTACCTAGCGGGAGTTGACTACGAGCAGTACTTC. Protein: CASSYLAGVDYEQYF. V and J are TRBV11-3 and TRBJ2-7; 10 bases fit TRBD2. V was clipped by 4 bases and J by 3 bases; unmatched bases: 6. CDR1 is SGHNT, CDR2 YENEEA, per germline. The length of the CDR3 is 15 residues.